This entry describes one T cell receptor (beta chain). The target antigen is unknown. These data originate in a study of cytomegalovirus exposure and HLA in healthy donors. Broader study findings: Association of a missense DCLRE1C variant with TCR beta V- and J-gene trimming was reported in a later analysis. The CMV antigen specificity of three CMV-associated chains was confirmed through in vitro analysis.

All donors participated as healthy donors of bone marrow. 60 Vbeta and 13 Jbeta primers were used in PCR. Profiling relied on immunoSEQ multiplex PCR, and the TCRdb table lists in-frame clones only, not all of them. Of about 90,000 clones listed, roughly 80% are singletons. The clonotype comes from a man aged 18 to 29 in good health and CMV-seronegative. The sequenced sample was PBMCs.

The CDR3 sequence is CASIEVLPISNQPQHF. DNA of the CDR3: TGTGCCAGCATCGAAGTACTCCCTATTAGCAATCAGCCCCAGCATTTT. This chain links TRBV28 with TRBJ1-5; D call uncertain. This CDR3 is built from 16 residues. Trimming cost V 7 bases and J 0 bases, with 16 bases left between them. The V gene's germline CDR1 is MDHEN and CDR2 SYDVKM.